This T cell receptor (beta chain) was captured by sequencing in a study of cytomegalovirus exposure and HLA in healthy donors. The study's findings and limits: The authors listed about 170 TCR beta chains as cytomegalovirus-associated. The likely explanation for a cluster of highly shared sequence variants was sequencing artifact. Common viral pathogens seemed to be connected with several of the most significant clusters, according to a later analysis. TCR beta chains associated with HLA were, in a later analysis, more clonally expanded than equally common others.

This CDR3 comprises 15 residues. In germline, CDR1 is KGHSH, CDR2 LQKENI. Unmatched junction bases numbered 6, after V lost 4 bases and J lost 5 bases. Note on this clone: Its antigen is not identified.

This PCR relied on a set of 60 Vbeta primers and 13 Jbeta primers. Measured with immunoSEQ multiplex PCR; TCRdb has only the in-frame clones, and not every one. The sample yields approximately 130,000 clones, of which the top ten take up 2%. The sequenced sample was PBMCs. The clonotype was recovered from a woman in her fifties or sixties in good health and CMV-seronegative. The chain links TRBV18 to TRBJ2-1; TRBD1 aligns across 9 bases. The CDR3 loop is CASSLRTGDHNEQFF. CDR3 sequence (DNA): TGTGCCAGCTCACTCCGGACAGGGGACCACAATGAGCAGTTCTTC.